What follows are 15 T cell receptor beta chains derived from one specimen sequenced in a study of human T cells and chemical hapten exposure. TCRdb recomputed calls from the RACE reads with MiXCR, one row per CDR3 protein. The sample consists of some 110,000 distinct CDR3 sequences, 9.5% to 13% of them appearing once. The time point: patch test 1, 2 weeks after DPC sensitization. Indicated treatment: therapeutic diphenylcyclopropenone sensitization with weekly scalp DPC. The sample was whole blood, taken in connection with sensitization to the hapten diphenylcyclopropenone (DPC). The source is a woman between 45 and 60 years old with alopecia areata. Some clones in this sample may be carry-over from other donors' samples.

This clonotype appeared many times. CDR3 amino acids: CASSLSGEQFF. The CDR3 coding sequence is TGTGCCAGCTCACTCTCAGGGGAGCAGTTCTTC. The J gene is TRBJ2-1, the V gene TRBV18; TRBD1 might be the D (5 bases). The germline gives CDR1 KGHSH, CDR2 LQKENI. This CDR3 has 11 amino acids. V dropped 4 bases and J dropped 10 bases, with 8 bases sitting between them.

The J gene is TRBJ2-4, the V gene TRBV28, with a possible D match to TRBD1 (6 bases). The V end lost 9 bases, the J end lost 2 bases, and 8 bases lay between the germline ends. This CDR3 has 12 residues. The germline CDR1 and CDR2 sequences are MDHEN and SYDVKM. This CDR3 reads CASGDTKNIQYF. In nucleotides, the CDR3 is TGTGCCAGTGGGGACACCAAAAACATTCAGTACTTC.

The sample holds many counts of this clonotype. The V call is TRBV6-2 or TRBV6-3, the J call TRBJ1-2; 9 nucleotides line up with TRBD1. The germline V gene encodes CDR1 MNHEY and CDR2 SVGEGT. The CDR3 is made up of 13 amino acids. The V segment lost 4 bases and the J segment 14 bases; nucleotides outside the gene matches: 11. The CDR3 reads CASSFADRGFWTF. The CDR3 DNA is TGTGCCAGCAGTTTCGCGGACAGGGGTTTCTGGACCTTC.

In this sample, this clonotype turned up many times. The V gene is TRBV27, the J gene TRBJ1-6; D might be TRBD1 (6 bases). Trimming took 6 bases from V and 1 from J, leaving 19 bases between them. The CDR3 runs to 18 residues. CDR1 MNHEY and CDR2 SMNVEV come from the germline V gene (reference sequence). DNA for the CDR3: TGTGCCAGCAGCTCCCCTGACGGGGGCCCTTCCTATAATTCACCCCTCCACTTT. This encodes CASSSPDGGPSYNSPLHF.

This clonotype came up many times. The rearrangement links TRBV7-2 to TRBJ1-3; D unclear. Germline V gene data show CDR1 as SGHTA and CDR2 as FQGNSA. Trimming stripped 2 bases from V and 0 bases from J, with 20 bases between. CDR3 length: 19 amino acids. In DNA, the CDR3 is TGTGCCAGCAGCTTACACGGTCAAAGTCGATTAGTCTCTGGAAACACCATATATTTT. Its translation is CASSLHGQSRLVSGNTIYF.

This clonotype turned up a few times. The chain links TRBV5-6 to TRBJ1-5; D gene unclear. The ends were cut back, 0 bases at V and 0 bases at J, with 13 bases in the middle. The CDR3 loop spans 17 amino acids. Germline V gene lookup returns CDR1 SGHDT and CDR2 YYEEEE. CDR3 DNA: TGTGCCAGCAGCTTGGCCGGCAGGCTTTATAGCAATCAGCCCCAGCATTTT. Translation gives CASSLAGRLYSNQPQHF. Looking up the rest from reference TRBV5-6 and TRBJ1-5 gives the full variable domain: DAGVTQSPTHLIKTRGQQVTLRCSPKSGHDTVSWYQQALGQGPQFIFQYYEEEERQRGNFPDRFSGHQFPNYSSELNVNALLLGDSALYLCASSLAGRLYSNQPQHFGDGTRLSIL.

The chain is built from TRBV12-3 or TRBV12-4 and TRBJ2-3; no definite D call. Trimming removed 5 bases at V and 4 bases at J, with 16 bases between. This CDR3 comprises 15 residues. The CDR3 DNA sequence: TGTGCCAGCAGTCTCCAGGCCGGTCCCGCAGATACGCAGTATTTT. Translating it yields CASSLQAGPADTQYF.

To note about this clonotype: This CDR3 fails to terminate in the conserved phenylalanine or tryptophan, so it likely reflects a read error. The chain combines TRBV20-1 with TRBJ1-1; 8 nucleotides agree with TRBD1. This CDR3 region has 14 residues. After removal of 2 bases from V and 11 bases from J, the junction contained 13 bases not matched to a gene. In germline, CDR1 is DFQATT, CDR2 SNEGSKA (reference sequence). The CDR3 protein is CSARPQSGGAGAFS. CDR3 coding DNA: TGCAGTGCTAGACCCCAATCAGGGGGCGCCGGGGCTTTCTCT.

The V call is TRBV12-3 or TRBV12-4, the J call TRBJ1-2; no clear D. V was pared by 4 bases and J by 6 bases, with 3 bases between. CDR3 length: 10 amino acids. CDR3 in amino acids: CASSYDGYTF. The CDR3 DNA is TGTGCCAGCAGTTATGATGGCTACACCTTC.

Many counts were recorded for this clonotype. This sequence joins TRBV28 and TRBJ1-4, with D hard to call. Germline V lookup: CDR1 MDHEN, CDR2 SYDVKM. Trimming took 5 bases from V and 14 from J, leaving 12 bases between them. The CDR3 covers 11 residues. This CDR3 reads CASSPSRWLFF. CDR3 coding DNA: TGTGCCAGCAGTCCTTCACGGTGGCTGTTTTTT. The whole variable domain, filled in from reference TRBV28 and TRBJ1-4, reads DVKVTQSSRYLVKRTGEKVFLECVQDMDHENMFWYRQDPGLGLRLIYFSYDVKMKEKGDIPEGYSVSREKKERFSLILESASTNQTSMYLCASSPSRWLFFGSGTQLSVL.

On this clonotype itself: This may be a read error, as it is one base from a much larger clone. The chain uses TRBV18 and TRBJ2-6; maybe TRBD1 (5 bases). The V gene's germline CDR1 is KGHSH and CDR2 LQKENI. The CDR3 sequence is 16 residues long. The CDR3 DNA is TGTGCCAGCTCACCACTAGGCGTTAGTGGGGCCAACGTCCCGACTTTC. It is translated as CASSPLGVSGANVPTF.

A note on this clonotype: A read error may explain this, as a much larger clone is one base away. The chain recombines TRBV28 with TRBJ1-2; D is perhaps TRBD1 (5 bases). Germline V gene sequence: CDR1 MDHEN, CDR2 SYDVKM. The germline V and J ends were trimmed by 10 bases and 2 bases, with 20 bases remaining between them. The CDR3 has 15 residues. Written as DNA, the CDR3 is TGTGCCAACAGCCGAGACCGGGACTTGAACTATGGCTACACCTTC. This encodes CANSRDRDLNYGYTF.

V gene TRBV5-8 combines with J gene TRBJ2-7; 7 positions match TRBD1. This CDR3 is built from 17 residues. V was pared by 6 bases and J by 5 bases, with 20 bases of the junction left unmatched. Germline V gene lookup returns CDR1 SGHTS and CDR2 YDEGEE. CDR3 nucleotides: TGTGCCAGCATCCAGCCCCGACGAACAGGGGCGGGCCACGAGCAGTACTTC. It yields the protein CASIQPRRTGAGHEQYF.

The V and J genes are TRBV29-1 and TRBJ2-5; D is perhaps TRBD2 (5 bases). Trimming shortened V by 6 bases and J by 4 bases, and 18 bases separated the two germline ends. This CDR3 contains 14 residues. CDR1 and CDR2 from the germline V gene are SQVTM and ANQGSEA. This chain's CDR3 is CSVNEGRVRETQYF. The CDR3 DNA follows: TGCAGCGTCAACGAAGGGCGGGTGCGAGAGACCCAGTACTTC.

This clonotype was seen many times. The V gene is TRBV10-2, the J gene TRBJ2-5, with a weak D call TRBD1 (5 bases). There are 12 residues in the CDR3. With 5 bases removed from V and 5 bases from J, the gap between germline ends came to 9 bases. Germline CDR1 is WSHSY and CDR2 is SAAADI. The CDR3 sequence is CASSSKGETQYF. The CDR3 DNA is TGCGCCAGCAGTTCTAAGGGGGAGACCCAGTACTTC.